This T cell receptor (beta chain) was profiled in a study of regulatory T cells in long-lasting Graves disease. Whole-study results and caveats: Persistent patients shared 2,741 public clonotypes among themselves. Newly diagnosed patients shared fewer, at some 900.

For TCR beta, libraries came from iRepertoire HTBI primers and Arm-PCR of CDR3 regions. Each CDR3 protein is one row after TCRdb ran MiXCR on the multiplex PCR reads. This sample has approximately 400,000 distinct CDR3 sequences; around a quarter occur once, and the top ten carry roughly 30%. V dropped 8 bases and J dropped 2 bases, with 18 bases sitting between them. Germline V gives CDR1 SQVTM, CDR2 ANQGSEA. The CDR3 spans 14 residues. Time point indicated: persistent/refractory GD, antithyroid drugs over 5 years with positive TRAb. Scientists built the TCR library using RNA that was extracted from PBMCs. Concerning this clonotype itself: Antigen specificity is unknown.

The chain couples TRBV29-1 to TRBJ1-1, with D possibly matching TRBD1 (6 bases). The source is a female donor with Graves disease. The sample consisted of peripheral blood mononuclear cells (PBMCs), taken when the disease was refractory, from a patient treated with antithyroid drugs. CDR3 sequence (DNA): TGCAGCTTCAACCGCGGACAGCTAAACACTGAAGCTTTCTTT. Its protein is CSFNRGQLNTEAFF.